These T cell receptor beta chains were read from a single sample in a study of blood T cell repertoires in COVID-19. TCRdb keeps only in-frame clones here, not all; method: immunoSEQ multiplex PCR. Of around 140,000 clones in the sample, about nine tenths are singletons; the top ten hold under 13%. Source material: peripheral blood. Source of these receptors: a man in his forties or fifties with acute or convalescent COVID-19. The CDR3 runs from the conserved cysteine through the conserved F or W. Fields, in order: J gene, V gene, clone size, D gene, CDR3 protein, CDR3 DNA. D genes are given only for firm matches. Expanded clones get a size class; other rows say once, few or many, or leave the size out.

j_gene: TRBJ1-5; v_gene: TRBV10-2; abundance: -; d_gene: -; CDR3aa: CASSPTPSNQPQHF; CDR3nt: TGCGCCAGCAGCCCTACGCCTAGCAATCAGCCCCAGCATTTT
j_gene: TRBJ1-2; v_gene: TRBV7-8; abundance: -; d_gene: -; CDR3aa: CASSLVEGFNYGYTF; CDR3nt: TGTGCCAGCAGCTTAGTTGAGGGCTTCAACTATGGCTACACCTTC
j_gene: TRBJ1-5; v_gene: TRBV4-1; abundance: -; d_gene: TRBD1; CDR3aa: CASSQEARGSLNQPQHF; CDR3nt: TGCGCCAGCAGCCAAGAGGCCAGGGGGTCTCTTAATCAGCCCCAGCATTTT
j_gene: TRBJ2-1; v_gene: TRBV5-4; abundance: -; d_gene: TRBD2; CDR3aa: CASSLASGRLNEQFF; CDR3nt: TGTGCCAGCAGCTTGGCGAGCGGGAGGCTCAATGAGCAGTTCTTC
j_gene: TRBJ2-2; v_gene: TRBV24-1; abundance: -; d_gene: -; CDR3aa: CATAAGKNTGELFF; CDR3nt: TGTGCCACCGCCGCTGGCAAGAACACCGGGGAGCTGTTTTTT
j_gene: TRBJ2-1; v_gene: TRBV18; abundance: once; d_gene: TRBD1; CDR3aa: CASSPPDRGILSEQFF; CDR3nt: TGTGCCAGCTCACCGCCCGACAGGGGGATTTTAAGTGAGCAGTTCTTC
j_gene: TRBJ1-2; v_gene: TRBV19; abundance: once; d_gene: TRBD1; CDR3aa: CASSVAGTGSGYTF; CDR3nt: TGTGCCAGTAGTGTCGCCGGGACAGGGAGCGGCTACACCTTC
j_gene: TRBJ1-1; v_gene: TRBV30; abundance: -; d_gene: -; CDR3aa: CAWISLRLSEAFF; CDR3nt: TGTGCCTGGATCTCCTTGAGGCTTTCTGAAGCTTTCTTT
j_gene: TRBJ1-1; v_gene: TRBV15; abundance: -; d_gene: -; CDR3aa: CATSRDLVQVNTEAFF; CDR3nt: TGTGCCACCAGCAGAGACCTCGTACAGGTGAACACTGAAGCTTTCTTT
j_gene: TRBJ1-3; v_gene: TRBV10-3; abundance: -; d_gene: TRBD1; CDR3aa: CASSGQGPSSGNTIYF; CDR3nt: TGTGCCAGCTCGGGACAGGGGCCAAGCTCTGGAAACACCATATATTTT
j_gene: TRBJ1-2; v_gene: TRBV19; abundance: -; d_gene: TRBD1; CDR3aa: CASSPGTAYGYTF; CDR3nt: TGTGCCAGTAGTCCCGGGACAGCCTATGGCTACACCTTC
j_gene: TRBJ2-3; v_gene: TRBV7-3; abundance: -; d_gene: TRBD2; CDR3aa: CASSPGLAAVDTQYF; CDR3nt: TGTGCCAGCAGCCCGGGACTAGCGGCAGTAGATACGCAGTATTTT
j_gene: TRBJ1-2; v_gene: TRBV2; abundance: -; d_gene: TRBD1; CDR3aa: CASRGTGAAYGYTF; CDR3nt: TGTGCCAGCAGGGGGACAGGCGCCGCTTATGGCTACACCTTC
j_gene: TRBJ2-2; v_gene: TRBV30; abundance: -; d_gene: -; CDR3aa: CAWSVRERMNTGELFF; CDR3nt: TGTGCCTGGAGTGTACGTGAGCGGATGAACACCGGGGAGCTGTTTTTT
j_gene: TRBJ1-1; v_gene: TRBV9; abundance: -; d_gene: -; CDR3aa: CASSVTRNTEAFF; CDR3nt: TGTGCCAGCAGCGTCACACGGAACACTGAAGCTTTCTTT
j_gene: TRBJ1-6; v_gene: TRBV7-6; abundance: once; d_gene: -; CDR3aa: CASSLRERSNSYNSPLHF; CDR3nt: TGTGCCAGCAGCTTAAGGGAGAGGTCAAACTCCTATAATTCACCCCTCCACTTT
j_gene: TRBJ1-1; v_gene: TRBV7-9; abundance: -; d_gene: -; CDR3aa: CASSSALTAGWTEAFF; CDR3nt: TGTGCCAGCAGCTCGGCCCTTACAGCCGGTTGGACTGAAGCTTTCTTT
j_gene: TRBJ1-6; v_gene: TRBV27; abundance: -; d_gene: -; CDR3aa: CASTSDAYNSPLHF; CDR3nt: TGTGCCAGCACCAGCGACGCCTATAATTCACCCCTCCACTTT
j_gene: TRBJ1-6; v_gene: TRBV5-1; abundance: -; d_gene: -; CDR3aa: CASSLAPSAGYNSPLHF; CDR3nt: TGCGCCAGCAGCTTGGCCCCTTCGGCAGGGTATAATTCACCCCTCCACTTT
j_gene: TRBJ1-2; v_gene: TRBV9; abundance: -; d_gene: -; CDR3aa: CASSPEGGPNYGYTF; CDR3nt: TGTGCCAGCAGCCCGGAGGGGGGGCCTAACTATGGCTACACCTTC
j_gene: TRBJ2-7; v_gene: TRBV15; abundance: -; d_gene: TRBD1; CDR3aa: CATSYRGHEQYF; CDR3nt: TGTGCCACCAGCTACAGGGGGCACGAGCAGTACTTC
j_gene: TRBJ2-1; v_gene: TRBV5-1; abundance: -; d_gene: TRBD1; CDR3aa: CASTRTRTGENNEQFF; CDR3nt: TGCGCCAGCACTAGGACGAGGACAGGGGAAAACAATGAGCAGTTCTTC
j_gene: TRBJ2-7; v_gene: TRBV27; abundance: -; d_gene: TRBD2; CDR3aa: CASSSIAGGYGQYF; CDR3nt: TGTGCCAGCAGTTCAATAGCGGGGGGGTATGGGCAGTACTTC
j_gene: TRBJ2-5; v_gene: TRBV6-5; abundance: -; d_gene: -; CDR3aa: CASTRTGWLETQYF; CDR3nt: TGTGCCAGCACCCGTACCGGGTGGTTGGAGACCCAGTACTTC
j_gene: TRBJ1-5; v_gene: TRBV19; abundance: -; d_gene: -; CDR3aa: CASSQGDQPQHF; CDR3nt: TGTGCCAGTTCACAGGGTGATCAGCCCCAGCATTTT
j_gene: TRBJ1-5; v_gene: TRBV27; abundance: -; d_gene: -; CDR3aa: CASSPRLTNQPQHF; CDR3nt: TGTGCCAGCAGTCCCCGACTGACTAATCAGCCCCAGCATTTT
j_gene: TRBJ1-6; v_gene: TRBV25-1; abundance: few; d_gene: -; CDR3aa: CASSEGLYNSPLHF; CDR3nt: TGTGCCAGCAGTGAGGGACTGTATAATTCACCCCTCCACTTT
j_gene: TRBJ1-2; v_gene: TRBV18; abundance: -; d_gene: TRBD1; CDR3aa: CASSLGTGPTNYGYTF; CDR3nt: TGTGCCAGCTCACTAGGGACAGGGCCAACCAACTATGGCTACACCTTC
j_gene: TRBJ2-5; v_gene: TRBV2; abundance: -; d_gene: TRBD2; CDR3aa: CASSSSSGGSGSLYF; CDR3nt: TGTGCCAGCAGCAGTTCTAGCGGTGGCTCCGGGTCGCTGTACTTC
j_gene: TRBJ2-2; v_gene: TRBV6-4; abundance: few; d_gene: -; CDR3aa: CASSDGQGGDTGELFF; CDR3nt: TGTGCCAGCAGTGACGGGCAGGGCGGTGACACCGGGGAGCTGTTTTTT